Described below is a single T cell receptor beta chain sequence and its context. Antigen unknown. In TCRdb, the reads were re-called with MiXCR into one record per CDR3 protein. This table holds 300,000 to 400,000 distinct CDR3 sequences, about 25% found once. The data originate from a study of T cell repertoires in cytomegalovirus infection. The overall study: Selected CMV epitopes included recently identified HLA-C-restricted ones as well as well-studied HLA-B-restricted ones. CMV infection plus the matching HLA type was flagged by public TCR beta signatures.

This CDR3 has 11 amino acids. From germline, CDR1 is ENHRY and CDR2 SYGVKD. V dropped 7 bases and J dropped 6 bases, with 8 bases sitting between them. Sequencing used cultured PBMCs, obtained from culture after CMV antigen stimulation. The rearrangement uses TRBV10-3 and TRBJ2-3, with unresolved D. This clonotype was sampled from a human donor in good health (CMV status not recorded). Some clones in this sample may be carry-over from other donors' samples. For the CDR3, the DNA is TGTGCCATCAAGGTAACCGATACGCAGTATTTT. This translates into CAIKVTDTQYF.